This record concerns one TCR beta chain sequence. This entry is derived from a study of identifying expanded T cells in peripheral blood. Germline lookup yields CDR1 SGDLS and CDR2 YYNGEE. This CDR3 comprises 15 residues. V lost 3 bases to trimming and J lost 3 bases; unmatched junction nucleotides: 1. Measured with immunoSEQ multiplex PCR; TCRdb has only the in-frame clones, and not every one. The sample lists about 91,000 clones, about 88% occurring once. Sequencing was done on a sample of blood. V gene TRBV9 combines with J gene TRBJ2-1, with 12 bases lining up with TRBD2. The TCR was taken from a person aged 18 to 69 in good health. CDR3 sequence (DNA): TGTGCCAGCAGCGCGACTAGCGGGGGCTACAATGAGCAGTTCTTC. This codes for CASSATSGGYNEQFF.